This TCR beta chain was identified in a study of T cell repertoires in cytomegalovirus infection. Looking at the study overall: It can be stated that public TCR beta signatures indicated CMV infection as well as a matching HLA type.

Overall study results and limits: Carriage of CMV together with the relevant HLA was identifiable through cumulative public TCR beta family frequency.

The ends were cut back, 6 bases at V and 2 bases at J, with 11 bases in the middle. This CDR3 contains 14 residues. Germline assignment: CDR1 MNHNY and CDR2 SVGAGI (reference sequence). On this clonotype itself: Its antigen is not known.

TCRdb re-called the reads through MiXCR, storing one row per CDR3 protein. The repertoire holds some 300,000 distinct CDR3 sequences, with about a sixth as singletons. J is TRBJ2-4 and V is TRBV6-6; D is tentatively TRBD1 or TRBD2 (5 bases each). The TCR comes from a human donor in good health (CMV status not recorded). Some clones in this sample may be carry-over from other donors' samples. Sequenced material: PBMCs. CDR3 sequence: CASSRDGTKNIQYF. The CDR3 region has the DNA TGTGCCAGCAGCCGGGACGGCACCAAAAACATTCAGTACTTC.